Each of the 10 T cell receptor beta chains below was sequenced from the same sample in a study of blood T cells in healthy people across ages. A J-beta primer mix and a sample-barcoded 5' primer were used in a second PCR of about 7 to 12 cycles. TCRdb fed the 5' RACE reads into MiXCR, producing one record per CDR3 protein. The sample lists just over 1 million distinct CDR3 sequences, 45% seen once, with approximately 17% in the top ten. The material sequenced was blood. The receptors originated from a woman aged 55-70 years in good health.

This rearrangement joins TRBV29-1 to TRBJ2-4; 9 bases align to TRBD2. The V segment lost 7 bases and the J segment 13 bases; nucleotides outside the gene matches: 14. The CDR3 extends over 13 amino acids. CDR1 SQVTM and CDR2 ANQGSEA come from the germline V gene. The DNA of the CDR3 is TGCAGCGCCGGACGGGGTCTAGCGGGGCGCCAGTACTTC. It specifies CSAGRGLAGRQYF. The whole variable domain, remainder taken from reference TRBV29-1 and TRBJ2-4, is SAVISQKPSRDICQRGTSLTIQCQVDSQVTMMFWYRQQPGQSLTLIATANQGSEATYESGFVIDKFPISRPNLTFSTLTVSNMSPEDSSIYLCSAGRGLAGRQYFGAGTRLSVL.

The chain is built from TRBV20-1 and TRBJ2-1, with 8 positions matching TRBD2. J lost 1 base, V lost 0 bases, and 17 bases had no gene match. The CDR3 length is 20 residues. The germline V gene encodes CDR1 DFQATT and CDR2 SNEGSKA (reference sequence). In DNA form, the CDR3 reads TGCAGTGCTAGAGATTTCGGACCACCTAGCGGGCATAGATCCTACAATGAGCAGTTCTTC. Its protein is CSARDFGPPSGHRSYNEQFF.

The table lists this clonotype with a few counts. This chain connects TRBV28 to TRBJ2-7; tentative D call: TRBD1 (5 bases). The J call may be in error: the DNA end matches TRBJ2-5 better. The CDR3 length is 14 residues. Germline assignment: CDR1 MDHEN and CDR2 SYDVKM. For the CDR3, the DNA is TGTGCCAGCAGTTTAGTAGGCAGGGTAGAGACCCAGTACTTC. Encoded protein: CASSLVGRVETQYF.

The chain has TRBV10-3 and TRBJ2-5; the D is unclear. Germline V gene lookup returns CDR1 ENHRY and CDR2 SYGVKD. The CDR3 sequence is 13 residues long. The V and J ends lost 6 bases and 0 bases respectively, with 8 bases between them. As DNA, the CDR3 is TGTGCCATCAGGGTAGGAGACCAAGAGACCCAGTACTTC. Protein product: CAIRVGDQETQYF.

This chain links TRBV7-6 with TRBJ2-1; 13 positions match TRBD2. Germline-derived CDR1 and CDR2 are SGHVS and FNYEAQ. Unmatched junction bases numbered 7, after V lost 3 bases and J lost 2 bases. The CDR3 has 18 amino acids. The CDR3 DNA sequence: TGTGCCAGCAGCTTCCGGACTAGCGGGGGACGAGCCTACAATGAGCAGTTCTTC. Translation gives CASSFRTSGGRAYNEQFF.

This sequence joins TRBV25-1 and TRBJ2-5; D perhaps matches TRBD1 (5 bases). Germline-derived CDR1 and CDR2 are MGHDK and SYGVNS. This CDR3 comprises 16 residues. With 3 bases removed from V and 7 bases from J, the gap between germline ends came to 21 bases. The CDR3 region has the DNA TGTGCCAGCAGTGATCAGTGGGGCTCCGGAGTCGGGACCCAGTACTTC. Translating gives CASSDQWGSGVGTQYF.

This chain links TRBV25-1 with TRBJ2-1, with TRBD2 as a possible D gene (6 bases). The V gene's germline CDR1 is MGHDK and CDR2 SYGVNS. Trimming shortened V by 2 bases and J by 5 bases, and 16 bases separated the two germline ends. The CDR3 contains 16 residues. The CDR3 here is CASSELGGVPDNEQFF. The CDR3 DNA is TGTGCCAGCAGTGAACTAGGAGGGGTCCCTGACAATGAGCAGTTCTTC. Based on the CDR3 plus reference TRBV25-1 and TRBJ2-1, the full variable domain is EADIYQTPRYLVIGTGKKITLECSQTMGHDKMYWYQQDPGMELHLIHYSYGVNSTEKGDLSSESTVSRIRTEHFPLTLESARPSHTSQYLCASSELGGVPDNEQFFGPGTRLTVL.

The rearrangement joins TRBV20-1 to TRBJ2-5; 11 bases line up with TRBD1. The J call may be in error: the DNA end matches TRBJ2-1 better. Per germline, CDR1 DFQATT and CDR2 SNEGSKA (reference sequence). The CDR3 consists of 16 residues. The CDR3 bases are TGCAGTGCGCGGAACCAGGGACAGGGGGAAAAAGAGACCCAGTTCTTC. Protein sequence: CSARNQGQGEKETQFF.

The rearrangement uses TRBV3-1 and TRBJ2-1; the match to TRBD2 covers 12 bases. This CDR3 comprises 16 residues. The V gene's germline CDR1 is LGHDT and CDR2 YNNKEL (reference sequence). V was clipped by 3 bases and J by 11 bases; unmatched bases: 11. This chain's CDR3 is CASSQMTSGSMSKQFF. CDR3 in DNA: TGTGCCAGCAGCCAGATGACTAGCGGGAGTATGAGTAAGCAGTTCTTC.

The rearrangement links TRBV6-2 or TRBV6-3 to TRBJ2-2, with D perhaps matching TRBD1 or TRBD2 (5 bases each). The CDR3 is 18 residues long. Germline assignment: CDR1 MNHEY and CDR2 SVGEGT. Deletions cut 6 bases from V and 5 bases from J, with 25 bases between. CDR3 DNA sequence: TGTGCCAGCAGCCATACGGGGCTAAAACGCCTAAGAACCGGGGAGCTGTTTTTT. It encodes CASSHTGLKRLRTGELFF.